This entry features one T cell receptor (beta chain) sequence. This sample was taken from a study of blood T cell repertoires in COVID-19. Study information: Samples taken during acute and convalescent COVID-19 were collected in the United States, Italy and Spain. The analysed material was cDNA or gDNA that came from T cells, B-cell-depleted T cells, or PBMCs.

V dropped 5 bases and J dropped 7 bases, with 18 bases sitting between them. The CDR3 has 14 residues. Germline V lookup: CDR1 MNHEY, CDR2 SMNVEV (reference sequence). Using immunoSEQ multiplex PCR, the repertoire was profiled, and TCRdb retains in-frame clones only, with some absent. This sample has roughly 350,000 clones, with roughly 90% found just once. The sequenced material came from peripheral blood. The gene calls are TRBV27 and TRBJ2-7, with D possibly TRBD2 on 6 matching bases. The clonotype was recovered from a woman between 45 and 65 years old with active or convalescent COVID-19. Here the CDR3 reads CASSPGSTGGEQYF. CDR3 DNA: TGTGCCAGCAGTCCGGGATCAACTGGGGGGGAGCAGTACTTC.